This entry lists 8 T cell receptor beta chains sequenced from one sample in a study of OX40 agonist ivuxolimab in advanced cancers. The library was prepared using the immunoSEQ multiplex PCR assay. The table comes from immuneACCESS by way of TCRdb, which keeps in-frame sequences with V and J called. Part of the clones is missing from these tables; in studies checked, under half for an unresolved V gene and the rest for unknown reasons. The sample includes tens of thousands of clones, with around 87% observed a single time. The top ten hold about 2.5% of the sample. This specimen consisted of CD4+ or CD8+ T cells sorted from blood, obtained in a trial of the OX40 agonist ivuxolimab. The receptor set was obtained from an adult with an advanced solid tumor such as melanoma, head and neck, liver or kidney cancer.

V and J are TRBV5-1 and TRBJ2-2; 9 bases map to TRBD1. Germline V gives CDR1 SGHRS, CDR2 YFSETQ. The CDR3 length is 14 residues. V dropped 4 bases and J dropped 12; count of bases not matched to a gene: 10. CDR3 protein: CASSEGQGVDKLFF. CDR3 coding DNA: TGCGCCAGCAGCGAGGGACAGGGAGTGGATAAGCTGTTTTTT. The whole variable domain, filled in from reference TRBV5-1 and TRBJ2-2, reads KAGVTQTPRYLIKTRGQQVTLSCSPISGHRSVSWYQQTPGQGLQFLFEYFSETQRNKGNFPGRFSGRQFSNSRSEMNVSTLELGDSALYLCASSEGQGVDKLFFGEGSRLTVL.

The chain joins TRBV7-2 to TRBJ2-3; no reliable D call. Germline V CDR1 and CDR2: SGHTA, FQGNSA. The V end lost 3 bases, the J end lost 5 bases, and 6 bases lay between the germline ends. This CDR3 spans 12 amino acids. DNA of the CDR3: TGTGCCAGCAGCTTTTTTGAAGATACGCAGTATTTT. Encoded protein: CASSFFEDTQYF.

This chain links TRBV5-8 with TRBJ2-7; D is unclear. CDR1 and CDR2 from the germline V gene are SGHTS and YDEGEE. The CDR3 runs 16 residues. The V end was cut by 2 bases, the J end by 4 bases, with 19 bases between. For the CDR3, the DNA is TGTGCCAGCAGCTTACAAACGTCCCCATTTGGGTACGAGCAGTACGTC. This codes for CASSLQTSPFGYEQYV.

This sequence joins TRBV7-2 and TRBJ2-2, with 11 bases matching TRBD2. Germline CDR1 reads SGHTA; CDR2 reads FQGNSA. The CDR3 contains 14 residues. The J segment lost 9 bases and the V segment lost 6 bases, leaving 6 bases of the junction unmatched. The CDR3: CASRKLAGARELFF. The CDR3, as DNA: TGTGCCAGCAGAAAACTAGCGGGGGCCAGGGAGCTGTTTTTT.

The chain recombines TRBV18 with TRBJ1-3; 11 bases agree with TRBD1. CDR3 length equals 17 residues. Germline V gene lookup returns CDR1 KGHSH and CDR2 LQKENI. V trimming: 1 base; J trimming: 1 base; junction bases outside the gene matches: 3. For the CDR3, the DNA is TGTGCCAGCTCACCACGGGGACAGGGGGAATCTGGAAACACCATATATTTT. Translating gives CASSPRGQGESGNTIYF.

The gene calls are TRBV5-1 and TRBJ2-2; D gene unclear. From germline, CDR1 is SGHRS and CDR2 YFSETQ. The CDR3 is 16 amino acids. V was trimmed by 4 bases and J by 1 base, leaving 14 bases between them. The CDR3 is CASSPPLPGNTGELFF. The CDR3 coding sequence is TGCGCCAGCAGCCCACCTTTACCTGGGAACACCGGGGAGCTGTTTTTT. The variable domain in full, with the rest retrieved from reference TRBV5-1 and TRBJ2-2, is KAGVTQTPRYLIKTRGQQVTLSCSPISGHRSVSWYQQTPGQGLQFLFEYFSETQRNKGNFPGRFSGRQFSNSRSEMNVSTLELGDSALYLCASSPPLPGNTGELFFGEGSRLTVL.

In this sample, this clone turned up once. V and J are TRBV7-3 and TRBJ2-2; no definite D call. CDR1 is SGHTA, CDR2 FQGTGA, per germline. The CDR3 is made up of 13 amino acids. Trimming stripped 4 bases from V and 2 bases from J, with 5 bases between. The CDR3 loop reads CASSSLNTGELFF. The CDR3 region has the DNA TGTGCCAGCAGCTCCTTAAACACCGGGGAGCTGTTTTTT.

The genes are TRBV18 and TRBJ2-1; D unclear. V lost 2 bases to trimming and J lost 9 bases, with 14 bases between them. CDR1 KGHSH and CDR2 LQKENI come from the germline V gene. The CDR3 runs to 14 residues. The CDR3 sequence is CASSPTIQSGEQFF. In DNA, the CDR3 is TGTGCCAGCTCACCAACCATTCAGTCAGGTGAGCAGTTCTTC.